This passage covers 12 T cell receptor beta chains from one sample sequenced in a study of long-term antiretroviral therapy in people with HIV. Survey-level resolution applied to immunoSEQ assay v3.0. Data came from immunoSEQ multiplex PCR; TCRdb stores just in-frame clones and leaves some out. This sample has some 31,000 clones, with around 97% found just once. The specimen comprised unsorted PBMCs, sampled 7.6 years after starting antiretroviral therapy. The receptor set was obtained from a man aged 30-40 years with HIV.

The chain employs TRBV21-1 and TRBJ1-3. TRBV21-1 is a known pseudogene. CDR3 length equals 15 residues. CDR3 sequence reads: CATITSGRSGNTIYF. The DNA for the CDR3 is TGTGCCACCATCACGTCCGGACGTTCTGGAAACACCATATATTTT.

The rearrangement joins TRBV7-9 to TRBJ2-1; the match to TRBD2 covers 14 bases. The CDR3 has 19 amino acids. Germline trimming cut 2 bases from V and 1 base from J; bases unmatched to any gene: 7. Germline CDR1 and CDR2: SEHNR and FQNEAQ (reference sequence). The CDR3 nucleotides read TGTGCCAGCAGCTTATCCGGGACTAGCGGGAGTTGGTCCTACAATGAGCAGTTCTTC. Translating gives CASSLSGTSGSWSYNEQFF.

The chain carries TRBV9 and TRBJ1-1; D gene unclear. V was trimmed by 0 bases and J by 1 base, leaving 4 bases between them. Germline V gene lookup returns CDR1 SGDLS and CDR2 YYNGEE. The CDR3 runs 13 residues. The CDR3 region has the DNA TGTGCCAGCAGCGTAGGCCCGAACACTGAAGCTTTCTTT. The encoded protein is CASSVGPNTEAFF.

V gene TRBV6-1 combines with J gene TRBJ1-2, with no clear D. V lost 3 bases and J lost 5, with 10 bases in between. CDR1 and CDR2 from the germline V gene are MNHNS and SASEGT. This CDR3 has 13 residues. In nucleotides, the CDR3 is TGTGCCAGCAGTGAGCACGAGCTTTATGGCTACACCTTC. It is translated as CASSEHELYGYTF.

The rearrangement joins TRBV19 to TRBJ2-7; D might be TRBD2 (6 bases). Per germline, CDR1 LNHDA and CDR2 SQIVND (reference sequence). Trimming stripped 3 bases from V and 3 bases from J, with 15 bases between. There are 15 residues in the CDR3. CDR3 bases: TGTGCCAGTAGTATCTCAATAGGCGGGGACTACGAGCAGTACTTC. Amino acid sequence: CASSISIGGDYEQYF.

The chain joins TRBV19 to TRBJ2-5; no definite D call. Trimming removed 6 bases at V and 2 bases at J, with 4 bases between. This CDR3 has 11 amino acids. The V gene's germline CDR1 is LNHDA and CDR2 SQIVND (reference sequence). This CDR3 is CASSLQETQYF. The CDR3 DNA follows: TGTGCCAGTAGCCTACAAGAGACCCAGTACTTC.

V is TRBV5-1 and J is TRBJ2-7; 13 bases align to TRBD2. The CDR3 consists of 15 residues. Germline CDR1 reads SGHRS; CDR2 reads YFSETQ. The V segment lost 3 bases and the J segment 6 bases; nucleotides outside the gene matches: 6. The CDR3 DNA reads as TGCGCCAGCAGCTCTGGACTAGCGGGGGTTAGCGAGCAGTACTTC. Translated: CASSSGLAGVSEQYF.

V is TRBV7-9 and J is TRBJ2-1; no reliable D call. The CDR3 contains 13 residues. Per the germline V gene, CDR1 is SEHNR and CDR2 is FQNEAQ (reference sequence). V was clipped by 8 bases and J by 3 bases, with 11 bases between them. The CDR3 is CASRVANYNEQFF. DNA of the CDR3: TGTGCCAGCCGAGTAGCCAACTACAATGAGCAGTTCTTC. Variable domain in full (rest from reference TRBV7-9 and TRBJ2-1): DTGVSQNPRHKITKRGQNVTFRCDPISEHNRLYWYRQTLGQGPEFLTYFQNEAQLEKSRLLSDRFSAERPKGSFSTLEIQRTEQGDSAMYLCASRVANYNEQFFGPGTRLTVL.

V usage is TRBV15 and J usage is TRBJ2-2, with TRBD2 identical over 9 bases. The germline V gene encodes CDR1 LNHNV and CDR2 YYDKDF (reference sequence). The CDR3 loop spans 13 amino acids. After removal of 3 bases from V and 15 bases from J, the junction contained 8 bases not matched to a gene. DNA for the CDR3: TGTGCCACCAGCAGGGACCTAGCGGGACCGGTGTTTTTT. The encoded protein is CATSRDLAGPVFF.

This chain uses TRBV6-6 with TRBJ2-7; D unclear. This CDR3 contains 12 residues. The ends were cut back, 6 bases at V and 2 bases at J, with 8 bases in the middle. The germline V gene encodes CDR1 MNHNY and CDR2 SVGAGI (reference sequence). The CDR3 DNA follows: TGTGCCAGCAGGTCGGCGGCCTACGAGCAGTACTTC. Translation gives CASRSAAYEQYF.

CDR3 sequence reads: CASSLTPSVDTQYF. The CDR3 DNA reads TGTGCCAGCAGCTTAACACCTAGCGTAGATACGCAGTATTTT. The chain has TRBV7-3 and TRBJ2-3; possibly TRBD2 for D (6 bases). Trimming shortened V by 0 bases and J by 5 bases, and 9 bases separated the two germline ends. The CDR3 contains 14 residues. Germline lookup yields CDR1 SGHTA and CDR2 FQGTGA.

This clone has only a few counts. This sequence joins TRBV6-5 and TRBJ2-7; 7 bases are a match to TRBD2. V gave up 6 bases and J gave up 0 bases; unmatched junction bases: 8. Germline V gene sequence: CDR1 MNHEY, CDR2 SVGAGI. CDR3 length: 15 residues. Here the CDR3 DNA reads TGTGCCAGCAGCAAAAGACTAGCTAGCTCCTACGAGCAGTACTTC. Amino acids: CASSKRLASSYEQYF.